These 10 T cell receptor beta chains came from one sample sequenced in a study of cytomegalovirus exposure and HLA in healthy donors. The PCR contained 60 Vbeta and 13 Jbeta primers. Profiled with immunoSEQ multiplex PCR; TCRdb holds only in-frame clones, not every one. The sample records under 200,000 clones, approximately 78% being singletons. Sequencing was carried out using PBMCs. The source is a girl between 2 and 10 years old in good health and CMV-seropositive.

This chain uses TRBV7-9 with TRBJ1-5; 7 nucleotides match TRBD1. The germline V gene has CDR1 SEHNR and CDR2 FQNEAQ (reference sequence). The CDR3 runs to 16 residues. The V and J ends lost 0 bases and 2 bases, in that order; junction bases with no gene match: 4. For the CDR3, the DNA is TGTGCCAGCAGCTTAGCGGGTACAGGGGGCAATCAGCCCCAGCATTTT. It yields the protein CASSLAGTGGNQPQHF.

The V gene is TRBV28, the J gene TRBJ2-5, with TRBD1 identical over 7 bases. The trim removed 2 bases at V and 4 bases at J, leaving 13 bases unmatched. The CDR3 sequence is 17 residues long. CDR1 is MDHEN and CDR2 is SYDVKM in the germline V gene. Here the CDR3 reads CASSLPQGVIWGETQYF. The CDR3 nucleotides are TGTGCCAGCAGTTTACCCCAGGGGGTGATATGGGGAGAGACCCAGTACTTC.

Only a few counts were recorded for this clone. V gene TRBV5-1 combines with J gene TRBJ2-2, with TRBD1 identical over 8 bases. The CDR3 spans 15 residues. The V gene's germline CDR1 is SGHRS and CDR2 YFSETQ. V was pared by 4 bases and J by 5 bases, with 7 bases of the junction left unmatched. For the CDR3, the DNA is TGCGCCAGCAGCCAACTGGACAGGGCGACCGGGGAGCTGTTTTTT. Its translation: CASSQLDRATGELFF.

The J gene is TRBJ2-1, the V gene TRBV9; unclear D gene. This CDR3 is built from 14 residues. Germline V CDR1 and CDR2: SGDLS, YYNGEE. V lost 3 bases and J lost 4, with 11 bases in between. The CDR3 DNA reads TGTGCCAGCAGCGGTGACTCACTTTACAATGAGCAGTTCTTC. This translates into CASSGDSLYNEQFF.

The rearrangement uses TRBV5-8 and TRBJ2-1; 8 nucleotides line up with TRBD2. Germline CDR1 SGHTS, CDR2 YDEGEE. The CDR3 runs 11 residues. The CDR3 sequence: CLSGKRYEQFF. CDR3 in DNA: TGTCTTAGCGGGAAAAGATATGAGCAGTTCTTC.

This rearrangement joins TRBV12-2 to TRBJ2-7; the table's TRBD2 call for D was not verified on the DNA. TRBV12-2 has pseudogene status. The CDR3 sequence is 19 residues long. The CDR3 sequence is CASRLRMGPSGRSAYEQYF. The CDR3 nucleotides read TGTGCAAGTCGCTTAAGGATGGGTCCGAGCGGGAGATCGGCCTACGAGCAGTACTTC.

The chain carries TRBV28 and TRBJ1-4; TRBD1 is a possible D gene (5 bases). CDR1 and CDR2 (germline): MDHEN, SYDVKM. The CDR3 has 15 amino acids. Trimming stripped 8 bases from V and 1 base from J, with 14 bases between. This CDR3 is CASWPQGGTNEKLFF. CDR3 sequence (DNA): TGTGCCAGCTGGCCTCAGGGAGGAACTAATGAAAAACTGTTTTTT.

The chain joins TRBV12-1 to TRBJ2-1; the table's TRBD2 call for D was not verified on the DNA. TRBV12-1 is shown as a pseudogene. This CDR3 has 15 residues. The CDR3 nucleotides are TGTGCCAGCAGCTTTTGCCGGAGGTGGATGGGTGAGCAGTTCTTC. It is translated as CASSFCRRWMGEQFF.

The chain employs TRBV4-1 and TRBJ2-7; TRBD2 might be the D (5 bases). This CDR3 is built from 14 residues. Germline CDR1 MGHRA, CDR2 YSYEKL. V was cut by 1 base and J by 7 bases, with 14 bases left in between. In nucleotides, the CDR3 is TGCGCCAGCAGCCAAGGAACAGCGAGGGATGAGCAGTACTTC. The encoded protein is CASSQGTARDEQYF.

The gene calls are TRBV18 and TRBJ1-2; 10 bases match TRBD1. V was clipped by 3 bases and J by 3 bases; unmatched bases: 4. CDR3 length: 15 amino acids. Germline V CDR1 and CDR2: KGHSH, LQKENI. This chain's CDR3 is CASSPRQGAYYGYTF. CDR3 sequence (DNA): TGTGCCAGCTCACCGCGACAGGGGGCCTACTATGGCTACACCTTC.